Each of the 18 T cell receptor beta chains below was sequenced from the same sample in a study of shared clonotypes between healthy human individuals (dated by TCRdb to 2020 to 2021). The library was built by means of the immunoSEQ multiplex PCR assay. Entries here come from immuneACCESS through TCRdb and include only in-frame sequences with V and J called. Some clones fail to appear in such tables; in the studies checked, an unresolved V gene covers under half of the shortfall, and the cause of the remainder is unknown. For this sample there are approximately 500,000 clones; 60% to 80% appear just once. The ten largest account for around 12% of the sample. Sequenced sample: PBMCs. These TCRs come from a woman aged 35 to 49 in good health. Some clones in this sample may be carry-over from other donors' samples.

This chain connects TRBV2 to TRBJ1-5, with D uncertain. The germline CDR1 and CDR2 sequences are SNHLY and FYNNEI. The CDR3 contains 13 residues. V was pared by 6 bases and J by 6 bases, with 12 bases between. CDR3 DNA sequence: TGTGCCAGCAGGAGAGAGGACGGTCAGCCCCAGCATTTT. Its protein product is CASRREDGQPQHF.

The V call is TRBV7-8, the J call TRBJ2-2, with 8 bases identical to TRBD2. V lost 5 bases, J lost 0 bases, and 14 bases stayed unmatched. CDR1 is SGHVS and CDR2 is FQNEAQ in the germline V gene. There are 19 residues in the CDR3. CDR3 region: CASSPRTVSGRANTGELFF. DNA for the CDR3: TGTGCCAGCAGCCCCAGGACCGTTTCCGGGAGGGCGAACACCGGGGAGCTGTTTTTT.

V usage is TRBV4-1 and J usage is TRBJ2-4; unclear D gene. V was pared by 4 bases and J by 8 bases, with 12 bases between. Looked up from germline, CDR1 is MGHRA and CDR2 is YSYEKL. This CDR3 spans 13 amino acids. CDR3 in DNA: TGCGCCAGCAGCCGAACAAGGATTGACATTCAGTACTTC. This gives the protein CASSRTRIDIQYF.

CDR3 bases: TGTGCCAGCAGTGACTTTCAGAGACCCGACAGGGACACCGGGGAGCTGTTTTTT. Its protein is CASSDFQRPDRDTGELFF. The rearrangement joins TRBV25-1 to TRBJ2-2; 7 nucleotides agree with TRBD1. The ends lost 3 bases at V and 3 bases at J; junction bases unmatched: 13. Germline V gene lookup returns CDR1 MGHDK and CDR2 SYGVNS. The CDR3 extends over 18 amino acids.

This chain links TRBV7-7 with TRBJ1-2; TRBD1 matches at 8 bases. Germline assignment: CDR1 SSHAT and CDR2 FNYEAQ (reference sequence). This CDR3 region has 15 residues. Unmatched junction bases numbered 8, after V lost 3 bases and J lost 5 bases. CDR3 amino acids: CASSFYTGGWYGYTF. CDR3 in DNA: TGTGCCAGCAGCTTTTATACAGGGGGATGGTATGGCTACACCTTC.

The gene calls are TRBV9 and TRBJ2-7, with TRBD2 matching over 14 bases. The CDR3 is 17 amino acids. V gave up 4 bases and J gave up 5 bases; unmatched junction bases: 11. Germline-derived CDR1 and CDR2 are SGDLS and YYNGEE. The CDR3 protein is CASSPLGTSGSINEQYF. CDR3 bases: TGTGCCAGCAGCCCGCTGGGGACTAGCGGGAGCATCAACGAGCAGTACTTC.

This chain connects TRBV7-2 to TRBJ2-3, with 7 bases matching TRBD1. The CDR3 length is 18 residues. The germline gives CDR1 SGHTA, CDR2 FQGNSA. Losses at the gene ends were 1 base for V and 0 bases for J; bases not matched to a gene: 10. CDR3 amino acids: CASSLVEPGQRSTDTQYF. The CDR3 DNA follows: TGTGCCAGCAGCTTAGTGGAACCGGGACAGCGTAGCACAGATACGCAGTATTTT.

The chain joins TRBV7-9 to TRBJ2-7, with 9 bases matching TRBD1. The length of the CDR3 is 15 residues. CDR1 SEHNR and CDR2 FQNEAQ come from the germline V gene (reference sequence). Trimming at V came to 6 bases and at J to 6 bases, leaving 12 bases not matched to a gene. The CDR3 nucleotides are TGTGCCAGCAGTTACCCGGGACAGGGACTCCTCGAGCAGTACTTC. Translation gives CASSYPGQGLLEQYF. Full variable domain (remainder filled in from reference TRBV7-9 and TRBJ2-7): DTGVSQNPRHKITKRGQNVTFRCDPISEHNRLYWYRQTLGQGPEFLTYFQNEAQLEKSRLLSDRFSAERPKGSFSTLEIQRTEQGDSAMYLCASSYPGQGLLEQYFGPGTRLTVT.

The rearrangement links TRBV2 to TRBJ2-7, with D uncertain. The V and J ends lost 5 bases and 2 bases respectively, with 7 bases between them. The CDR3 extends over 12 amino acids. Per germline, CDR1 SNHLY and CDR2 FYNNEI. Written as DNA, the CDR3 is TGTGCCAGCAGTAGGCGAGCCTACGAGCAGTACTTC. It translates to CASSRRAYEQYF.

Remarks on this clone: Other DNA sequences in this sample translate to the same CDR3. The CDR3 DNA reads as TGTGCCAGCAGTGGAGGGAACACTGAAGCTTTCTTT. As protein: CASSGGNTEAFF. The genes are TRBV2 and TRBJ1-1; D gene unclear. The CDR3 runs to 12 residues. Trimming shortened V by 4 bases and J by 1 base, and 4 bases separated the two germline ends. Germline CDR1 reads SNHLY; CDR2 reads FYNNEI.

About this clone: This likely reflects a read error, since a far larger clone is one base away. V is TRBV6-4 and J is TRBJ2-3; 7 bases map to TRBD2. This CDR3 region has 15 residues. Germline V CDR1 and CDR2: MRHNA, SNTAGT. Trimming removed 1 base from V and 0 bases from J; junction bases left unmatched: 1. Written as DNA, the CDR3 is TGTGCCAGCAGTGACTTTAGCGGGAGCACAGATACGCAGTATTTT. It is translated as CASSDFSGSTDTQYF.

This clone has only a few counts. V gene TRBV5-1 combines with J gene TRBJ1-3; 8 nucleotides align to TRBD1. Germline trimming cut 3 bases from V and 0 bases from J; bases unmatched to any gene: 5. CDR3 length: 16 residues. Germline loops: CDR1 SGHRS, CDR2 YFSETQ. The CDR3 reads CASSWDRFDSGNTIYF. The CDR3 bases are TGCGCCAGCAGCTGGGACAGGTTCGACTCTGGAAACACCATATATTTT.

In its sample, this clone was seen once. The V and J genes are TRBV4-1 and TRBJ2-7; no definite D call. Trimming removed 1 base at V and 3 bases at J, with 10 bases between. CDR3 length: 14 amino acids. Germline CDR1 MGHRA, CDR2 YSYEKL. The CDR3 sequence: CASSQVAGYYEQYF. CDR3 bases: TGCGCCAGCAGCCAAGTAGCAGGATACTACGAGCAGTACTTC.

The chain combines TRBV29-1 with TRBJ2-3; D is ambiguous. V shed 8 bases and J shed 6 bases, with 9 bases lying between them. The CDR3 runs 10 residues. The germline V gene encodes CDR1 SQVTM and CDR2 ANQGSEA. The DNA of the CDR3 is TGCAGCACAAGGGATGATACGCAGTATTTT. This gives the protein CSTRDDTQYF.

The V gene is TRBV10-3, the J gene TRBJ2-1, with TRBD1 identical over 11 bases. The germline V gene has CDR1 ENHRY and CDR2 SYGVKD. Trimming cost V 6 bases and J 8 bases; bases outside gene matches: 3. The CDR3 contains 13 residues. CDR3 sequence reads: CAISRDRGYEQFF. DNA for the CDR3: TGTGCCATCAGCCGGGACAGGGGGTATGAGCAGTTCTTC.

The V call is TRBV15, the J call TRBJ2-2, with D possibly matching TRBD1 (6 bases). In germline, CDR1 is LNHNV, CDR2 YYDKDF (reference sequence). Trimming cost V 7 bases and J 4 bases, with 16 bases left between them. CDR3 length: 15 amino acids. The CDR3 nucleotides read TGTGCCACCACCCCAGAACAGGGAAGCACCGGGGAGCTGTTTTTT. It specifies CATTPEQGSTGELFF.

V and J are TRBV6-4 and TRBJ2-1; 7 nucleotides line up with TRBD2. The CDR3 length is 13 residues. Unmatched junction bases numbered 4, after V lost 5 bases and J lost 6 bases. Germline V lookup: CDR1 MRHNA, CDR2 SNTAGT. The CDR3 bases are TGTGCCAGCAGTCCCGGGGAGGGCAATGAGCAGTTCTTC. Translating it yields CASSPGEGNEQFF.

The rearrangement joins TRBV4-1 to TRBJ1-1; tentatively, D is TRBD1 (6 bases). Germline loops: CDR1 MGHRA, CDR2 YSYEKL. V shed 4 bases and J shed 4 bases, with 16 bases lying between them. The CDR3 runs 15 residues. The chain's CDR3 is CASSRHREGTTEAFF. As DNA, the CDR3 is TGCGCCAGCAGCCGCCACAGGGAAGGGACCACTGAAGCTTTCTTT.